The 21 T cell receptor beta chains in this list originate from one sample, sequenced in a study of type 1 and type 2 diabetes patients. PCR was run on genomic DNA. Multiplex PCR with 30 forward and 13 reverse primers amplified the TCR beta CDR3. TCRdb reanalysed the multiplex PCR reads using MiXCR and keeps one entry per CDR3 protein. Altogether fewer than 350,000 distinct CDR3 sequences are present, around 47% being singletons, with the ten largest covering about an eighth. The sequenced material came from peripheral blood mononuclear cells (PBMCs). Source of these receptors: a man aged 18 to 30 with type 2 diabetes.

V is TRBV7-2 and J is TRBJ2-3; D is ambiguous. Trimming left V 5 bases short and J 6 bases short, with 18 bases between. Germline CDR1 SGHTA, CDR2 FQGNSA. The CDR3 covers 15 residues. This chain's CDR3 is CASSPNGVLRDTQYF. CDR3 DNA: TGTGCCAGCAGCCCAAATGGGGTTTTGAGGGATACGCAGTATTTT.

This clonotype was detected only a few times. The chain employs TRBV4-1 and TRBJ2-7; 7 positions agree with TRBD1. Losses at the gene ends were 2 bases for V and 6 bases for J; bases not matched to a gene: 13. The CDR3 covers 16 residues. The germline gives CDR1 MGHRA, CDR2 YSYEKL. The CDR3 region has the DNA TGCGCCAGCAGCCAAAGTCCCGGGACAGTGCTGGGCGAGCAGTACTTC. The encoded protein is CASSQSPGTVLGEQYF.

This clonotype was detected a few times. The V and J genes are TRBV4-3 and TRBJ2-7; D unclear. V gave up 1 base and J gave up 4 bases, with 8 bases separating them. CDR3 length equals 13 residues. Germline V gives CDR1 LGHNA, CDR2 YSLEER. DNA for the CDR3: TGCGCCAGCAGCCAAGCATACCTATACGAGCAGTACTTC. This encodes CASSQAYLYEQYF.

The rearrangement links TRBV4-2 to TRBJ2-2; D gene unclear. The CDR3 totals 13 residues. The V and J ends lost 8 bases and 1 base respectively, with 8 bases between them. Germline CDR1 is LGHNA and CDR2 is YNFKEQ. CDR3 in DNA: TGTGCCAGCCGGAAGGGGAACACCGGGGAGCTGTTTTTT. It yields the protein CASRKGNTGELFF.

The rearrangement joins TRBV12-5 to TRBJ1-5, with D hard to call. The germline V and J ends were trimmed by 3 bases and 5 bases, with 2 bases remaining between them. This CDR3 is built from 11 residues. Looked up from germline, CDR1 is LGHNT and CDR2 is FRNRAP. The CDR3 sequence: CASGFYQPQHF. CDR3 sequence (DNA): TGTGCTAGTGGTTTCTATCAGCCCCAGCATTTT.

This clonotype showed up just once. A read error may be the cause here, since a much bigger clone is one base away. The rearrangement uses TRBV30 and TRBJ1-2, with D hard to call. CDR3 length: 10 residues. Trimming took off 8 bases at V and 3 bases at J, with 7 bases between the two ends. Germline V gene lookup returns CDR1 GTSNPN and CDR2 SVGIG (reference sequence). The CDR3 sequence is CAVQDYGYTF. CDR3 in DNA: TGTGCCGTCCAGGACTATGGCTACACCTTC.

This rearrangement joins TRBV6-5 to TRBJ1-1, with TRBD1 matching over 10 bases. J gave up 8 bases and V 5 bases, and 14 bases lay outside the gene matches. The CDR3 has 16 amino acids. The germline V gene has CDR1 MNHEY and CDR2 SVGAGI. In nucleotides, the CDR3 is TGTGCCAGCAGTGCCTCTCTAGGACAGGGGGTTCCCGAAGCTTTCTTT. Encoded protein: CASSASLGQGVPEAFF.

The chain employs TRBV18 and TRBJ2-7; D gene unclear. This CDR3 region has 16 residues. Trimming took 4 bases from V and 0 from J, leaving 16 bases between them. CDR1 and CDR2 (germline): KGHSH, LQKENI. The CDR3, as DNA: TGTGCCAGCTCACTACCGCTGGGTACAGTCTCCTACGAGCAGTACTTC. It encodes CASSLPLGTVSYEQYF.

The chain carries TRBV2 and TRBJ2-7, with 10 bases aligning to TRBD2. Germline V CDR1 and CDR2: SNHLY, FYNNEI. This CDR3 is 16 amino acids long. V shed 4 bases and J 2 bases; nucleotides not matched to a gene: 8. DNA of the CDR3: TGTGCCAGCAGTGTTAAAGCGGGAGGGTTGACCTACGAGCAGTACTTC. It yields the protein CASSVKAGGLTYEQYF.

The chain couples TRBV9 to TRBJ2-7; 16 positions match TRBD2. The germline V gene encodes CDR1 SGDLS and CDR2 YYNGEE. The CDR3 has 18 residues. Germline trimming cut 4 bases from V and 7 bases from J; bases unmatched to any gene: 14. The CDR3 here is CASSLTPGLAGGPGEQYF. DNA for the CDR3: TGTGCCAGCAGCTTAACCCCGGGACTAGCGGGAGGGCCAGGGGAGCAGTACTTC.

This clonotype was picked up a small number of times. V gene TRBV18 combines with J gene TRBJ2-2, with a possible D match to TRBD1 (5 bases). Germline lookup yields CDR1 KGHSH and CDR2 LQKENI. This CDR3 spans 15 amino acids. Trimming shortened V by 4 bases and J by 2 bases, and 11 bases separated the two germline ends. The CDR3 region is CASSLQGLNTGELFF. The DNA of the CDR3 is TGTGCCAGCTCACTGCAGGGCCTCAACACCGGGGAGCTGTTTTTT.

V and J are TRBV20-1 and TRBJ1-4, with D uncertain. Germline V CDR1 and CDR2: DFQATT, SNEGSKA (reference sequence). V dropped 4 bases and J dropped 0 bases, with 6 bases sitting between them. The CDR3 is made up of 13 amino acids. DNA of the CDR3: TGCAGTGCTACGGCAGCAACTAATGAAAAACTGTTTTTT. Amino acid sequence: CSATAATNEKLFF.

The V and J genes are TRBV6-2 or TRBV6-3 and TRBJ1-1, with a possible D match to TRBD1 (6 bases). CDR1 is MNHEY and CDR2 is SVGEGT in the germline V gene. The germline V and J ends were trimmed by 8 bases and 7 bases, with 29 bases remaining between them. This CDR3 comprises 17 residues. As DNA, the CDR3 is TGTGCCAGCGGGTATCCGGGACACGGCGTGAGGGAGATTGAAGCTTTCTTT. It specifies CASGYPGHGVREIEAFF.

In its sample, this clonotype was seen a few times. The CDR3 nucleotides are TGTGCCAGCAGTTGGGACGGGTCCCAGTACTTC. It is translated as CASSWDGSQYF. This rearrangement joins TRBV27 to TRBJ2-5; the D call may be TRBD1 or TRBD2 (5 bases each). V was pared by 4 bases and J by 9 bases, with 9 bases between. This CDR3 contains 11 residues. Germline assignment: CDR1 MNHEY and CDR2 SMNVEV (reference sequence).

This clonotype was detected a few times. The V and J genes are TRBV27 and TRBJ2-7; a possible D gene is TRBD1 (6 bases). This CDR3 region has 14 residues. Germline V lookup: CDR1 MNHEY, CDR2 SMNVEV (reference sequence). Between the trimmed V and J ends, which lost 0 bases and 6 bases, there was a span of 12 bases. CDR3 in DNA: TGTGCCAGCAGTTTATCTTCCGTAGGGGGCGAGCAGTACTTC. Amino acids: CASSLSSVGGEQYF.

Note on this clonotype: It may be a read error: a sequence one base away is much more abundant. V and J are TRBV25-1 and TRBJ1-2, with 8 bases identical to TRBD1. CDR1 and CDR2 from the germline V gene are MGHDK and SYGVNS. The CDR3 loop spans 13 amino acids. CDR3 amino acids: CASSDQGALGCTF. CDR3 DNA sequence: TGTGCCAGCAGTGACCAGGGGGCGCTTGGCTGCACCTTC.

The CDR3 here is CASSFYRNTEAFF. CDR3 nucleotides: TGTGCCAGCAGCTTTTACAGAAACACTGAAGCTTTCTTT. The chain is built from TRBV7-9 and TRBJ1-1; D is undetermined. Germline values: CDR1 SEHNR, CDR2 FQNEAQ (reference sequence). This CDR3 comprises 13 residues. V lost 3 bases and J 2 bases, leaving 7 bases between the germline ends.

V gene TRBV28 combines with J gene TRBJ2-1, with no clear D. Trimming pared 1 base from V and 7 bases from J, leaving 17 bases between. Germline CDR1 reads MDHEN; CDR2 reads SYDVKM. The CDR3 has 16 amino acids. CDR3 in DNA: TGTGCCAGCAGTTTATTGTCGGGTGTAGGTTTGAATGAGCAGTTCTTC. Translation gives CASSLLSGVGLNEQFF.

V usage is TRBV27 and J usage is TRBJ2-7, with D possibly being TRBD1 (6 bases). Germline CDR1 is MNHEY and CDR2 is SMNVEV (reference sequence). Trimming took off 5 bases at V and 7 bases at J, with 18 bases between the two ends. This CDR3 has 14 amino acids. The CDR3 coding sequence is TGTGCCAGCAGTCTCCAGGGGCGGGCTAGGGAGCAGTACTTC. Translating gives CASSLQGRAREQYF.

The V call is TRBV10-3, the J call TRBJ1-2, with 8 positions matching TRBD1. Germline values: CDR1 ENHRY, CDR2 SYGVKD. The CDR3 consists of 13 residues. The V gene end was trimmed by 10 bases and the J gene end by 5 bases; junction bases not matched to a gene: 9. The CDR3 here is CASTRGQEYGYTF. As DNA, the CDR3 is TGTGCCAGCACCAGGGGACAGGAATATGGCTACACCTTC.

Comments on this clonotype: This may be a read error, as it is one base from a much larger clone. The chain recombines TRBV2 with TRBJ1-1; D may be TRBD1 (6 bases). This CDR3 spans 14 amino acids. The germline CDR1 and CDR2 sequences are SNHLY and FYNNEI. Between the trimmed V and J ends, which lost 5 bases and 5 bases, there was a span of 15 bases. The CDR3 here is CASSTGSARTEAFF. CDR3 DNA sequence: TGTGCCAGCAGTACAGGGAGTGCTCGGACTGAAGCTTTCTTT.